The 25 T cell receptor beta chains below were found in one sample sequenced in a study of T cell responses to AZD1222 COVID-19 vaccine. The repertoire was sequenced with immunoSEQ multiplex PCR; TCRdb's copy has only in-frame clones and lacks some. Of approximately 92,000 clones detected, 91% appear once; the ten largest clones hold 7.5%. The sequences come from peripheral blood, collected on day 0 of AZD1222 vaccination. The receptors were gathered from an adult in good health.

J is TRBJ2-7 and V is TRBV27; D is possibly TRBD1 (6 bases). The ends were cut back, 6 bases at V and 3 bases at J, with 12 bases in the middle. CDR1 is MNHEY and CDR2 is SMNVEV in the germline V gene (reference sequence). The CDR3 consists of 13 residues. As DNA, the CDR3 is TGTGCCAGCAGCGACAGGAGACACTACGAGCAGTACTTC. Amino acid sequence: CASSDRRHYEQYF.

V usage is TRBV25-1 and J usage is TRBJ1-4; D is undetermined. CDR3 length: 14 residues. V was shortened by 3 bases and J by 0 bases, with 5 bases between the two germline ends. Germline CDR1 MGHDK, CDR2 SYGVNS. Written as DNA, the CDR3 is TGTGCCAGCAGTGATAGGCCAACTAATGAAAAACTGTTTTTT. It encodes CASSDRPTNEKLFF.

This clone was picked up one time. This chain connects TRBV14 to TRBJ1-1, with a tentative D call TRBD1 (6 bases). V was trimmed by 4 bases and J by 0 bases, leaving 12 bases between them. This CDR3 contains 15 residues. The germline CDR1 and CDR2 sequences are SGHDN and FVKESK. The CDR3 here is CASSPLRTVNTEAFF. The CDR3 DNA reads TGTGCCAGCAGCCCCCTCCGGACAGTGAACACTGAAGCTTTCTTT. The full variable domain, its missing parts supplied by reference TRBV14 and TRBJ1-1, is EAGVTQFPSHSVIEKGQTVTLRCDPISGHDNLYWYRRVMGKEIKFLLHFVKESKQDESGMPNNRFLAERTGGTYSTLKVQPAELEDSGVYFCASSPLRTVNTEAFFGQGTRLTVV.

V gene TRBV7-9 combines with J gene TRBJ2-7, with D maybe TRBD2 (5 bases). This CDR3 contains 16 residues. The V gene lost 4 bases and the J gene lost 6 bases, with 22 bases spanning the gap. The germline gives CDR1 SEHNR, CDR2 FQNEAQ (reference sequence). The DNA of the CDR3 is TGTGCCAGCAGCTCGAAGCTAGGGAGTCGGCCCTCCGAGCAGTACTTC. Translated: CASSSKLGSRPSEQYF.

The chain is built from TRBV6-1 and TRBJ2-1; TRBD2 aligns across 7 bases. The CDR3 spans 16 residues. Germline loops: CDR1 MNHNS, CDR2 SASEGT. The V and J ends lost 4 bases and 10 bases, in that order; junction bases with no gene match: 16. The CDR3 nucleotides read TGTGCCAGCAGTGCTGATGATGGCGGGAGTTCGCGGGAGCAGTTCTTC. Amino acid sequence: CASSADDGGSSREQFF.

The V call is TRBV5-1, the J call TRBJ2-2; D is ambiguous. The CDR3 spans 14 residues. Germline CDR1 is SGHRS and CDR2 is YFSETQ. V was shortened by 1 base and J by 1 base, with 5 bases between the two germline ends. CDR3 DNA sequence: TGCGCCAGCAGCTTGTCGGAGAACACCGGGGAGCTGTTTTTT. This codes for CASSLSENTGELFF.

This chain links TRBV5-1 with TRBJ2-1; D gene unclear. Germline CDR1 reads SGHRS; CDR2 reads YFSETQ. The CDR3 contains 16 residues. Trimming removed 0 bases from V and 0 bases from J, with 10 bases in between. CDR3 in DNA: TGCGCCAGCAGCTTGGGTCGCCCTAGCTCCTACAATGAGCAGTTCTTC. As protein: CASSLGRPSSYNEQFF.

In its sample, this clone was seen once. The chain is built from TRBV7-9 and TRBJ1-6, with D possibly being TRBD1 (5 bases). The CDR3 is made up of 15 amino acids. Trimming removed 5 bases at V and 10 bases at J, with 18 bases between. In germline, CDR1 is SEHNR, CDR2 FQNEAQ (reference sequence). In nucleotides, the CDR3 is TGTGCCAGCAGCCCATTGTCGGGGGGAAGGTCACCCCTCCACTTT. It encodes CASSPLSGGRSPLHF.

The genes are TRBV7-2 and TRBJ2-7; no firm D call. The CDR3 length is 13 residues. Germline loops: CDR1 SGHTA, CDR2 FQGNSA. Trimming stripped 2 bases from V and 5 bases from J, with 10 bases between. As DNA, the CDR3 is TGTGCCAGCAGCTTAAGACGAGAGGACGAGCAGTACTTC. Amino acids: CASSLRREDEQYF.

The chain employs TRBV19 and TRBJ2-7; TRBD2 is a possible D gene (6 bases). V was pared by 6 bases and J by 0 bases, with 21 bases between. Germline CDR1 LNHDA, CDR2 SQIVND (reference sequence). CDR3 size: 17 residues. CDR3 sequence (DNA): TGTGCCAGTAGCGAAGGTAGCGGATTCGCTAGCTCCTACGAGCAGTACTTC. Translated, it gives CASSEGSGFASSYEQYF.

The chain has TRBV27 and TRBJ1-4; D might be TRBD1 (6 bases). The CDR3 length is 14 residues. The V gene's germline CDR1 is MNHEY and CDR2 SMNVEV (reference sequence). The ends were cut back, 5 bases at V and 7 bases at J, with 14 bases in the middle. The CDR3 nucleotides read TGTGCCAGCAGTCTAGGGGGGTGGGTTGAAAAACTGTTTTTT. Protein sequence: CASSLGGWVEKLFF. Full variable domain (remainder filled in from reference TRBV27 and TRBJ1-4): EAQVTQNPRYLITVTGKKLTVTCSQNMNHEYMSWYRQDPGLGLRQIYYSMNVEVTDKGDVPEGYKVSRKEKRNFPLILESPSPNQTSLYFCASSLGGWVEKLFFGSGTQLSVL.

In this sample, this clone turned up once. The chain couples TRBV7-3 to TRBJ2-3; 10 bases are shared with TRBD2. The CDR3 runs to 15 residues. Germline CDR1 SGHTA, CDR2 FQGTGA. J was trimmed by 4 bases and V by 6 bases; bases with no gene match: 7. The CDR3: CASSFLAGEADTQYF. CDR3 DNA: TGTGCCAGCAGTTTCCTAGCGGGAGAGGCAGATACGCAGTATTTT.

Remarks on this clone: One end of the junction fails to match germline, which may point to a read error. The chain recombines TRBV4-2 with TRBJ1-2; D possibly corresponds to TRBD1 (6 bases). The CDR3 runs to 13 residues. Germline V gene lookup returns CDR1 LGHNA and CDR2 YNFKEQ. The CDR3 nucleotides are TGTGCCAGCGGCCAACGGGGGGGCTATGGCCACACCTTC. Residues: CASGQRGGYGHTF.

V usage is TRBV7-9 and J usage is TRBJ2-5, with TRBD2 matching over 13 bases. Germline V gene sequence: CDR1 SEHNR, CDR2 FQNEAQ (reference sequence). The CDR3 extends over 19 amino acids. V lost 5 bases to trimming and J lost 4 bases; unmatched junction nucleotides: 16. DNA for the CDR3: TGTGCCAGCAGCACACTGGAGGGACTAGCGGGAAAGGGGCTAGAGACCCAGTACTTC. Protein sequence: CASSTLEGLAGKGLETQYF.

This clone is medium-sized in the sample. The sample holds other DNA sequences that translate to the same CDR3. The genes are TRBV4-1 and TRBJ2-1; D uncertain. This CDR3 is built from 15 residues. Germline values: CDR1 MGHRA, CDR2 YSYEKL. V was cut by 4 bases and J by 0 bases, with 10 bases left in between. Here the CDR3 DNA reads TGCGCCAGCAGCCGTTCCGGTAGCTCCTACAATGAGCAGTTCTTC. As protein: CASSRSGSSYNEQFF.

A single count supports this clone. Written as DNA, the CDR3 is TGTGCCAGCAGCTCCCGGGGTGGCGGGAGGACCATGAACACTGAAGCTTTCTTT. Translation gives CASSSRGGGRTMNTEAFF. The gene calls are TRBV11-2 and TRBJ1-1; no firm D call. This CDR3 has 18 residues. V lost 4 bases and J lost 0, with 21 bases in between. The germline gives CDR1 SGHAT, CDR2 FQNNGV.

V and J are TRBV6-2 or TRBV6-3 and TRBJ1-2; D is ambiguous. The CDR3 is 13 residues long. V lost 2 bases, J lost 8 bases, and 12 bases lay in between. Germline-derived CDR1 and CDR2 are MNHEY and SVGEGT. The CDR3 nucleotides read TGTGCCAGCAGTTACCGCGGCGAGGCAGGCTACACCTTC. It specifies CASSYRGEAGYTF.

V is TRBV6-5 and J is TRBJ2-7; TRBD1 matches 7 bases. The CDR3 totals 15 residues. Per germline, CDR1 MNHEY and CDR2 SVGAGI. The ends lost 7 bases at V and 3 bases at J; junction bases unmatched: 12. The CDR3, as DNA: TGTGCCAGCACTCCCAGGACAGGTTTCATCTACGAGCAGTACTTC. Protein: CASTPRTGFIYEQYF.

The CDR3 here is CASSLWAPNTEAFF. CDR3 coding DNA: TGCGCCAGCAGCTTGTGGGCCCCGAACACTGAAGCTTTCTTT. This sequence joins TRBV5-1 and TRBJ1-1; D not resolved. V lost 1 base and J 1 base, leaving 8 bases between the germline ends. The CDR3 spans 14 residues. Germline CDR1 reads SGHRS; CDR2 reads YFSETQ.

The chain employs TRBV29-1 and TRBJ2-1; 7 bases map to TRBD1. The V and J ends lost 7 bases and 9 bases, in that order; junction bases with no gene match: 6. The germline gives CDR1 SQVTM, CDR2 ANQGSEA. The CDR3 is made up of 11 amino acids. CDR3 loop: CSAHRGREQFF. The CDR3 DNA sequence: TGCAGCGCCCACAGGGGACGTGAGCAGTTCTTC.

The rearrangement links TRBV27 to TRBJ2-7; D not certain. V gave up 8 bases and J gave up 3 bases, with 5 bases separating them. Germline CDR1 is MNHEY and CDR2 is SMNVEV (reference sequence). The CDR3 extends over 10 amino acids. In DNA, the CDR3 is TGTGCCAGCGGAGACTACGAGCAGTACTTC. Its protein product is CASGDYEQYF.

This rearrangement joins TRBV4-2 to TRBJ2-2; TRBD1 agrees at 7 bases. Germline V gene data show CDR1 as LGHNA and CDR2 as YNFKEQ. V lost 10 bases and J lost 0; bases outside the gene matches: 8. This CDR3 spans 15 amino acids. The CDR3 DNA sequence: TGTGCCACCCGAGGGGGCGGAGCGAACACCGGGGAGCTGTTTTTT. Residues: CATRGGGANTGELFF.

This rearrangement joins TRBV27 to TRBJ1-6; perhaps TRBD1 as D (5 bases). The CDR3 loop spans 15 amino acids. CDR1 and CDR2 (germline): MNHEY, SMNVEV (reference sequence). The V and J ends lost 2 bases and 6 bases respectively, with 11 bases between them. CDR3 DNA: TGTGCCAGCAGTTTAAGGACACCCATTAATTCACCCCTCCACTTT. Protein sequence: CASSLRTPINSPLHF.

This chain uses TRBV27 with TRBJ1-1; D is ambiguous. CDR3 length: 13 residues. Per germline, CDR1 MNHEY and CDR2 SMNVEV (reference sequence). Trimming removed 3 bases at V and 1 base at J, with 6 bases between. CDR3 DNA sequence: TGTGCCAGCAGTTTGAAAGGGAACACTGAAGCTTTCTTT. This translates into CASSLKGNTEAFF.

V gene TRBV18 combines with J gene TRBJ1-6, with D uncertain. This CDR3 comprises 14 residues. Trimming took off 1 base at V and 3 bases at J, with 4 bases between the two ends. The V gene's germline CDR1 is KGHSH and CDR2 LQKENI. CDR3 coding DNA: TGTGCCAGCTCACCACAGAACTATAATTCACCCCTCCACTTT. It yields the protein CASSPQNYNSPLHF.